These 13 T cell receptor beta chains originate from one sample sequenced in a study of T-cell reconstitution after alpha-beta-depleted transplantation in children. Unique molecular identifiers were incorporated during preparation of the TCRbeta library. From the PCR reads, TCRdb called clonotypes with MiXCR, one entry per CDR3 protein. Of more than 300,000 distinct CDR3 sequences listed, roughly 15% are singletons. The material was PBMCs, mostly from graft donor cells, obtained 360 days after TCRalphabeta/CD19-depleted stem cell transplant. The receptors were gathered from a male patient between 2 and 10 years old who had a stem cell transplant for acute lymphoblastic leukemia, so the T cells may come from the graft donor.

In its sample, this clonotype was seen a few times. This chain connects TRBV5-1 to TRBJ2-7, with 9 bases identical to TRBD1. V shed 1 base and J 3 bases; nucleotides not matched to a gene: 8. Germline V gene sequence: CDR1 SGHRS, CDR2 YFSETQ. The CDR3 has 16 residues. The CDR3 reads CASSLTWTGDHYEQYF. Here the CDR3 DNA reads TGCGCCAGCAGCTTGACCTGGACAGGGGACCACTACGAGCAGTACTTC.

CDR3 bases: TGTGCCATCCGGGGAGGGGACCCCTATAATTCACCCCTCCACTTT. The encoded protein is CAIRGGDPYNSPLHF. The chain links TRBV10-3 to TRBJ1-6; D is perhaps TRBD1 (5 bases). The CDR3 extends over 15 amino acids. Between the trimmed V and J ends, which lost 8 bases and 2 bases, there was a span of 13 bases. Germline loops: CDR1 ENHRY, CDR2 SYGVKD.

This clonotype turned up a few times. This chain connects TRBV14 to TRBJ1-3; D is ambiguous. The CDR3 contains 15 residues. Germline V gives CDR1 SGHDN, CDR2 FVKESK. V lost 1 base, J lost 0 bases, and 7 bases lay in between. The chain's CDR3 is CASSQGRLSGNTIYF. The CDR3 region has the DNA TGTGCCAGCAGCCAAGGGCGCCTCTCTGGAAACACCATATATTTT.

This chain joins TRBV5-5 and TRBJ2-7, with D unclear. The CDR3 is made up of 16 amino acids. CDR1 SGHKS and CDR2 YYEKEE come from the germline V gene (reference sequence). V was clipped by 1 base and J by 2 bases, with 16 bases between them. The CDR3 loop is CASSLYPTNSPYEQYF. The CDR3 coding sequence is TGTGCCAGCAGCTTGTACCCAACGAACAGCCCCTACGAGCAGTACTTC.

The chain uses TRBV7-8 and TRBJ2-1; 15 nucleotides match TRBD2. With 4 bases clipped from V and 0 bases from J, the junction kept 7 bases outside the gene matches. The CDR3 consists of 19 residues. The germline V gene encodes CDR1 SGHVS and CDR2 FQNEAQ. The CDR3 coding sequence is TGTGCCAGCAGCTCACCGGGACTAGCGGGAGGCCGCTCCTACAATGAGCAGTTCTTC. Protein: CASSSPGLAGGRSYNEQFF.

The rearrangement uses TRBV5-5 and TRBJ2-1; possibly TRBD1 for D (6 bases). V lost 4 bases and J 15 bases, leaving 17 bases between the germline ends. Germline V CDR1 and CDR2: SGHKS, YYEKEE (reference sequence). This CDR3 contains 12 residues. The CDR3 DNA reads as TGTGCCAGCAGCACCCACGGACAGCTCGGGTTCTTC. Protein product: CASSTHGQLGFF.

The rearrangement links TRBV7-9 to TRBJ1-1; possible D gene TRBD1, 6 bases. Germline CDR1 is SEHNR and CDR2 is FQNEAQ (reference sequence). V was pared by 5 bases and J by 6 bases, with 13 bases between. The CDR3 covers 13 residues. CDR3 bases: TGTGCCAGCAGCCCTGGACAGATCGCTGAAGCTTTCTTT. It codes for CASSPGQIAEAFF.

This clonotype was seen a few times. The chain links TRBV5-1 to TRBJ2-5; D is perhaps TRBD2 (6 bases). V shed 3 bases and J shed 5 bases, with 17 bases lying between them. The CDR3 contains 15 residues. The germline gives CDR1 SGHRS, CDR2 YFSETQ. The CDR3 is CASSYSGPDFETQYF. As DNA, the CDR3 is TGCGCCAGCAGCTATAGCGGCCCGGACTTCGAGACCCAGTACTTC.

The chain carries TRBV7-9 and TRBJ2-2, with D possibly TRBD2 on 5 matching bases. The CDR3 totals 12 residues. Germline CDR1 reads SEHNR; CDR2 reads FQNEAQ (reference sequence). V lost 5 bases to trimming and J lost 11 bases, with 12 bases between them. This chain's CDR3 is CASSRTPPELFF. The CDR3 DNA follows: TGTGCCAGCAGCCGGACTCCCCCCGAGCTGTTTTTT.

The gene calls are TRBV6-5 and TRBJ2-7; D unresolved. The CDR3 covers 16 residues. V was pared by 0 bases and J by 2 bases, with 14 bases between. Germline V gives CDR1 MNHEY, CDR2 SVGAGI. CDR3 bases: TGTGCCAGCAGTTACTCCTACCGAGTCCAAACCTACGAGCAGTACTTC. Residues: CASSYSYRVQTYEQYF.

As DNA, the CDR3 is TGTGCCAGCAGTTCGGACAGGGTCAACACCGGGGAGCTGTTTTTT. Translating it yields CASSSDRVNTGELFF. This rearrangement joins TRBV7-8 to TRBJ2-2; the match to TRBD1 covers 8 bases. This CDR3 is built from 15 residues. The V gene end was trimmed by 6 bases and the J gene end by 2 bases; junction bases not matched to a gene: 5. Germline V gives CDR1 SGHVS, CDR2 FQNEAQ.

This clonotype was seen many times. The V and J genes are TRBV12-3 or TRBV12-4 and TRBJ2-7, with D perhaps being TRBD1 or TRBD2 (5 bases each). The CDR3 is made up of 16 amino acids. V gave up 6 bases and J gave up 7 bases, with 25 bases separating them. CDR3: CASSNPGTLRRMEQYF. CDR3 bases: TGTGCCAGCAGCAATCCTGGGACCCTCCGCAGGATGGAGCAGTACTTC.

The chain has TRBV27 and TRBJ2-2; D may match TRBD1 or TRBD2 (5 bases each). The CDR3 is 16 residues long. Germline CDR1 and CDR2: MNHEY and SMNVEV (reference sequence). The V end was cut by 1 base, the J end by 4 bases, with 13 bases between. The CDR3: CASSLFPGTSTGELFF. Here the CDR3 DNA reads TGTGCCAGCAGTTTATTCCCGGGGACGTCCACCGGGGAGCTGTTTTTT.